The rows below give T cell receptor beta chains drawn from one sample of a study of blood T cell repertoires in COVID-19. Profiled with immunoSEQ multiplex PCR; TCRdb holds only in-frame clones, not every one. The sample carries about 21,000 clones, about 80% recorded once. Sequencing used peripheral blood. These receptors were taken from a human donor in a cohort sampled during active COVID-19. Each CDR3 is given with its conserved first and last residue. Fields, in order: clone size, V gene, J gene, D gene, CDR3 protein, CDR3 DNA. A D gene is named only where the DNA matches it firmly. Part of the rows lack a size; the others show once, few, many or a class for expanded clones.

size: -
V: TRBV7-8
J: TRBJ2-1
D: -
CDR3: CASSLELDRRFEQFF
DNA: TGTGCCAGCAGCTTAGAATTGGACAGAAGGTTTGAGCAGTTCTTC

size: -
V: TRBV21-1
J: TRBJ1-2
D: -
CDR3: CASSKGGQEKRNYGYTF
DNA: TGTGCCAGCAGCAAAGGAGGACAGGAGAAAAGGAACTATGGCTACACCTTC

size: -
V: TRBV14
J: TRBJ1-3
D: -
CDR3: CASSHSGGTGNTIYF
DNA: TGTGCCAGCAGCCACTCGGGGGGGACTGGAAACACCATATATTTT

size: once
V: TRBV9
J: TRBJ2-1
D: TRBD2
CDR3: CASSLRPGTRAYNEQFF
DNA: TGTGCCAGCAGCCTCCGTCCCGGGACTAGAGCCTACAATGAGCAGTTCTTC

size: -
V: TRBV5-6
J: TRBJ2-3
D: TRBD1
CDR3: CASSPYRQGSDTQYF
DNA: TGTGCCAGCAGCCCCTACCGACAGGGTTCAGATACGCAGTATTTT

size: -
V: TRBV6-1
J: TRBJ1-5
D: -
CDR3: CASSAPSSYSNQPQHF
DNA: TGTGCCAGCAGTGCTCCTAGTTCCTATAGCAATCAGCCCCAGCATTTT

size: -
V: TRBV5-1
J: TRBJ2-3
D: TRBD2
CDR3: CASSTGTTLPPDTQYF
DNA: TGCGCCAGCAGCACGGGGACTACTCTACCCCCAGATACGCAGTATTTT

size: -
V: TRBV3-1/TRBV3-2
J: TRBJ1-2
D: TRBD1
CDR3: CASSPDTGDRGYTF
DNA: TGTGCCAGCAGCCCTGATACAGGGGACCGTGGCTACACCTTC

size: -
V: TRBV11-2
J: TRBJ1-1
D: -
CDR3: CASSSHPGGTEAFF
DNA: TGTGCCAGCAGCTCTCATCCGGGGGGCACTGAAGCTTTCTTT

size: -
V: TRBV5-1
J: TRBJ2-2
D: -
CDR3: CASSLAVVTGELFF
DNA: TGCGCCAGCAGCTTGGCCGTAGTCACCGGGGAGCTGTTTTTT

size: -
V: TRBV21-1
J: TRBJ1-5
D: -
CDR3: CASSKIRSGPKEGNQPQHF
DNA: TGTGCCAGCAGCAAGATTCGGTCAGGCCCAAAGGAGGGCAATCAGCCCCAGCATTTT

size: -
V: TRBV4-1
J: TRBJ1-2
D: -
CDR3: CASSHRLDGYTF
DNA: TGCGCCAGCAGCCATCGGTTGGATGGCTACACCTTC

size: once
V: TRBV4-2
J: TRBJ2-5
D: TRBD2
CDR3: CASSPAAGRKETQYF
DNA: TGTGCCAGCAGCCCCGCCGCCGGGAGGAAAGAGACCCAGTACTTC

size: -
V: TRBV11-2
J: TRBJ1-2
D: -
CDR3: CASSSESYGYTF
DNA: TGTGCCAGCAGCTCCGAGAGTTATGGCTACACCTTC

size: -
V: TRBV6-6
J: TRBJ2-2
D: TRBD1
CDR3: CASSYRGQGWLFF
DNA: TGTGCCAGCAGTTACCGGGGACAGGGTTGGCTGTTTTTT

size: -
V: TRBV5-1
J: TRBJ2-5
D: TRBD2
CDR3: CASSGPSGGAGTQYF
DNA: TGCGCCAGCAGCGGCCCCAGCGGGGGGGCCGGGACCCAGTACTTC

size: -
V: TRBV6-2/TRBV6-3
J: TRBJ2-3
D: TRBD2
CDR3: CASSFSGGATDTQYF
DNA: TGTGCCAGCAGTTTTAGCGGGGGGGCGACAGATACGCAGTATTTT

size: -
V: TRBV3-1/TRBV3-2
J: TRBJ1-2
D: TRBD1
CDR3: CASSRTGARYTF
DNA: TGTGCCAGCAGCCGGACAGGGGCCCGCTACACCTTC

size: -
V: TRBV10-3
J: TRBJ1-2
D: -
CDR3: CAIKMMGGGYTF
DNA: TGTGCCATCAAAATGATGGGAGGGGGCTACACCTTC

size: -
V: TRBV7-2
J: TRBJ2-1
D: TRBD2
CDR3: CASSRSSGRYNEQFF
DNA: TGTGCCAGCAGCCGTTCTAGCGGGAGATACAATGAGCAGTTCTTC

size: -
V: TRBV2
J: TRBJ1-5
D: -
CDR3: CASSQNLNSNQPQHF
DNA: TGTGCCAGCAGTCAAAACCTAAATAGCAATCAGCCCCAGCATTTT

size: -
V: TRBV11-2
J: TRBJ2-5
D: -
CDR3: CASSALLRDQETQYF
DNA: TGTGCCAGCAGCGCCCTTTTGAGGGACCAAGAGACCCAGTACTTC

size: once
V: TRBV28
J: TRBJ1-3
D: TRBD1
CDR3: CASSSGQGSSGNTIYF
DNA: TGTGCCAGCAGTTCGGGACAGGGGAGTTCTGGAAACACCATATATTTT

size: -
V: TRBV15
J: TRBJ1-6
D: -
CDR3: CATSRGGSRNSPLHF
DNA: TGTGCCACCAGCAGAGGAGGGTCAAGGAATTCACCCCTCCACTTT

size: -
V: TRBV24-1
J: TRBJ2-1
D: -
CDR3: CATSPTSLHEQFF
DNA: TGTGCCACCAGTCCAACATCTTTGCACGAGCAGTTCTTC

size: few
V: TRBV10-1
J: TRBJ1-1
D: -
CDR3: CASSENTGSGAFF
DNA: TGCGCCAGCAGTGAGAACACGGGAAGCGGAGCTTTCTTT

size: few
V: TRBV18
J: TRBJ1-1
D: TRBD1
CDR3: CASSPRGDRGEAFF
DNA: TGTGCCAGCTCACCCCGGGGGGACAGGGGAGAAGCTTTCTTT

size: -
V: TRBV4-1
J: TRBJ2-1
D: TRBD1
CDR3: CASSHRTGTGDNEQFF
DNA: TGCGCCAGCAGCCACAGGACCGGGACAGGGGACAATGAGCAGTTCTTC

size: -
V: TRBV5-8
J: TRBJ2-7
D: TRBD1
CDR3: CASSSKPGRQGYEQYF
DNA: TGTGCCAGCAGCTCGAAACCTGGACGACAGGGATACGAGCAGTACTTC

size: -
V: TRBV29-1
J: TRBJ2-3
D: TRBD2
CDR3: CSVTMGGDIDTQYF
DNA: TGCAGCGTTACGATGGGAGGGGATATCGATACGCAGTATTTT

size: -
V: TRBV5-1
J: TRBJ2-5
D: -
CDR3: CASSLALGPGETQYF
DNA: TGCGCCAGCAGCTTGGCACTCGGGCCGGGGGAGACCCAGTACTTC

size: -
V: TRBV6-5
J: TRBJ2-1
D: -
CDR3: CASSYSGGSYNEQFF
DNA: TGTGCCAGCAGTTACTCGGGGGGCTCCTACAATGAGCAGTTCTTC

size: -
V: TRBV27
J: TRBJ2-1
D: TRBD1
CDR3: CASSFPPGTGGNEQFF
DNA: TGTGCCAGCAGTTTTCCCCCCGGGACAGGGGGCAATGAGCAGTTCTTC

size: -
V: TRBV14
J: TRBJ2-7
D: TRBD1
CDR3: CASSPDIGQGRVYEQYF
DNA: TGTGCCAGCAGCCCAGATATCGGACAGGGTCGGGTCTACGAGCAGTACTTC

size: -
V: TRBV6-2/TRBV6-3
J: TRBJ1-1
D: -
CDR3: CASSSFGQSNTEAFF
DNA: TGTGCCAGCAGTTCATTCGGACAGTCGAACACTGAAGCTTTCTTT

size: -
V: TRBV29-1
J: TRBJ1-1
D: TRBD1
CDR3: CSAGQLNTEAFF
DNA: TGCAGTGCGGGACAGCTGAACACTGAAGCTTTCTTT

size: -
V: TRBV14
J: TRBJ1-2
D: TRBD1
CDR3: CASSSGTAHGYTF
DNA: TGTGCCAGCAGCTCCGGGACAGCGCATGGCTACACCTTC

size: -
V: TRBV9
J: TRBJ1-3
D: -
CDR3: CASSPRDRAGSGNTIYF
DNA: TGTGCCAGCAGCCCACGAGACCGCGCAGGCTCTGGAAACACCATATATTTT

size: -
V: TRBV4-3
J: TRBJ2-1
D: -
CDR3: CASSHQRDWDEQFF
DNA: TGCGCCAGCAGCCATCAGCGAGACTGGGATGAGCAGTTCTTC

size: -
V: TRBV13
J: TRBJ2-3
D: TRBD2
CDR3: CASSLLAGTSGDTQYF
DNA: TGTGCCAGCAGCTTATTAGCCGGGACTAGCGGGGATACGCAGTATTTT

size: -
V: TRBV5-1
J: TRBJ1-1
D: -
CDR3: CASSTDFMEAFF
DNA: TGCGCCAGCAGTACGGACTTTATGGAAGCTTTCTTT

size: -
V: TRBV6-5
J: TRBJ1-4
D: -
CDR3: CASSRTGTGEKLFF
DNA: TGTGCCAGCAGTCGAACAGGCACAGGAGAAAAACTGTTTTTT

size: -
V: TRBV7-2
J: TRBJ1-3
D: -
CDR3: CASSRLQGISGNTIYF
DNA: TGTGCCAGCAGCCGCCTGCAGGGGATCTCTGGAAACACCATATATTTT

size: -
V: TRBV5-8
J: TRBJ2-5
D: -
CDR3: CASSLRTSQETQYF
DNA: TGTGCCAGCAGCTTGCGGACATCGCAAGAGACCCAGTACTTC

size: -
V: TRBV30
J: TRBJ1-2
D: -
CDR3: CAWGQAGYTF
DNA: TGTGCCTGGGGACAAGCTGGCTACACCTTC

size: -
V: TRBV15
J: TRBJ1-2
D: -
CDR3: CATSRVRGGSSNYGYTF
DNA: TGTGCCACCAGCAGAGTGAGGGGGGGCAGTTCTAACTATGGCTACACCTTC

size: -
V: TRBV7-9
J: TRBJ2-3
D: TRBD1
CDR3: CASSGLWRQGWPDTQYF
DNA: TGTGCCAGCAGCGGCCTTTGGAGACAGGGATGGCCAGATACGCAGTATTTT

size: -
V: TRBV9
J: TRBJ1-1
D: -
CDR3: CASSSQGASSEAFF
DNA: TGTGCCAGCAGCTCCCAAGGGGCCTCCTCTGAAGCTTTCTTT

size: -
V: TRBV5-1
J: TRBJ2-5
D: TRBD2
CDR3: CASSGGLAGGETQYF
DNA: TGCGCCAGCAGCGGGGGACTAGCGGGGGGCGAGACCCAGTACTTC

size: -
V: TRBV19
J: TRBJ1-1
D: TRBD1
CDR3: CASRRQGTQGNTEAFF
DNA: TGTGCCAGTAGGCGACAGGGGACGCAGGGGAACACTGAAGCTTTCTTT

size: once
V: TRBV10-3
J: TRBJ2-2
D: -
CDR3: CAISPPRGELFF
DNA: TGTGCCATCAGTCCCCCCCGCGGGGAGCTGTTTTTT

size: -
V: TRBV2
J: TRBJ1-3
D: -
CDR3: CASRPSLENSGNTIYF
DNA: TGTGCCAGCAGGCCTAGCCTAGAAAACTCTGGAAACACCATATATTTT

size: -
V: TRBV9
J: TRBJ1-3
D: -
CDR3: CASSVVGTSGNTIYF
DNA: TGTGCCAGCAGCGTAGTTGGCACCTCTGGAAACACCATATATTTT

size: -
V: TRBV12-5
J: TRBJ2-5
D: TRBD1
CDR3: CASGLRPQGQYRGPWVETQYF
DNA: TGTGCTAGTGGTTTGCGTCCCCAAGGGCAATACAGGGGGCCGTGGGTGGAGACCCAGTACTTC